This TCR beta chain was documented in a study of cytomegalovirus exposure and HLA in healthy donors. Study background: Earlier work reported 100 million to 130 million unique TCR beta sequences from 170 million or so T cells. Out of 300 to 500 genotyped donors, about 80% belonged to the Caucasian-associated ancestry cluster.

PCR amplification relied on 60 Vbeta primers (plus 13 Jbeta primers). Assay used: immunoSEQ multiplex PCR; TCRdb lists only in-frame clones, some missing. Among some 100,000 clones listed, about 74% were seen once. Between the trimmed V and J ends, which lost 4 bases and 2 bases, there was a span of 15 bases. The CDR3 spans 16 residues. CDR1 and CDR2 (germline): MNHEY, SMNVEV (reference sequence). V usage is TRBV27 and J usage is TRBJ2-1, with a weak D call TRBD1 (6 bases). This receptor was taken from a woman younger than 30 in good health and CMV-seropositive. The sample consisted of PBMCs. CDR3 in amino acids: CASSSRTVVPYNEQFF. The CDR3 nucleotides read TGTGCCAGCAGTTCTAGGACAGTGGTTCCCTACAATGAGCAGTTCTTC.